The TCR beta chain under discussion was sequenced for a study of blood T cell repertoires in COVID-19. About the study: Sites in the United States, Italy and Spain provided acute and convalescent COVID-19 samples. PBMCs, B-cell-depleted T cells, or T cells provided the cDNA or gDNA that made up the material.

Germline-derived CDR1 and CDR2 are LGHDT and YNNKEL (reference sequence). The length of the CDR3 is 16 residues. J lost 3 bases, V lost 6 bases, and 9 bases had no gene match. Methods used by the authors: Amplification of reference gene primers was used by the study to estimate nucleated cell counts. Sequenced by immunoSEQ multiplex PCR; TCRdb stores in-frame clones only, minus some. V and J calls and clone size are copied from that table; D and trimming were computed from the DNA. Here the sample spans some 210,000 clones, around four fifths being singletons. The chain recombines TRBV3-1 (or the pseudogene TRBV3-2) with TRBJ2-3; TRBD2 agrees at 10 bases. Sample: peripheral blood. The clonotype comes from a woman in her 70s with active or convalescent COVID-19. The CDR3 loop is CASSRILAGGTDTQYF. CDR3 sequence (DNA): TGTGCCAGCAGTCGGATTTTAGCGGGAGGAACAGATACGCAGTATTTT.